A single sample gave rise to the 28 T cell receptor beta chains below, sequenced in a study of cytomegalovirus exposure and HLA in healthy donors. Vbeta (60) and Jbeta (13) primers were used in the PCR. The repertoire was sequenced with immunoSEQ multiplex PCR; TCRdb's copy has only in-frame clones and lacks some. The data show over 80,000 clones, with 65% to 85% seen just once and over 5% held by the top ten. The source material was PBMCs. Receptors were obtained from a middle-aged man in good health and CMV-seropositive.

The genes are TRBV28 and TRBJ1-1, with D unclear. The CDR3 covers 17 residues. Germline CDR1 and CDR2: MDHEN and SYDVKM. Trimming cost V 9 bases and J 5 bases, with 28 bases left between them. As DNA, the CDR3 is TGTGCCAGTTCTCCCCCTACAATGACGAGTCTGAGGACTGAAGCTTTCTTT. It encodes CASSPPTMTSLRTEAFF.

V and J are TRBV6-5 and TRBJ1-1, with D hard to call. Looked up from germline, CDR1 is MNHEY and CDR2 is SVGAGI. This CDR3 contains 14 residues. Between the trimmed V and J ends, which lost 4 bases and 3 bases, there was a span of 12 bases. The DNA of the CDR3 is TGTGCCAGCAGTTTAGTCGGAGGGTACACTGAAGCTTTCTTT. As protein: CASSLVGGYTEAFF.

The chain recombines TRBV7-9 with TRBJ2-5, with D perhaps matching TRBD2 (7 bases). Germline CDR1 is SEHNR and CDR2 is FQNEAQ (reference sequence). Between the trimmed V and J ends, which lost 2 bases and 5 bases, there was a span of 9 bases. This CDR3 comprises 13 residues. The CDR3 sequence: CASSLRGGETQYF. The CDR3, as DNA: TGTGCCAGCAGCTTAAGGGGGGGGGAGACCCAGTACTTC.

This clone has only one observation. The chain recombines TRBV5-1 with TRBJ2-7; D gene ambiguous. The V gene lost 6 bases and the J gene lost 6 bases, with 13 bases spanning the gap. The germline V gene has CDR1 SGHRS and CDR2 YFSETQ. The CDR3 is 12 amino acids. The CDR3 is CASNDGSGEQYF. The CDR3 DNA is TGCGCCAGCAACGACGGGTCGGGCGAGCAGTACTTC.

The table lists this clone with a few counts. The genes are TRBV6-6 and TRBJ2-1; D may be TRBD2 (5 bases). The V end was cut by 5 bases, the J end by 8 bases, with 7 bases between. The CDR3 is made up of 11 amino acids. Germline V gene lookup returns CDR1 MNHNY and CDR2 SVGAGI (reference sequence). CDR3 residues: CASSGEHEQFF. DNA for the CDR3: TGTGCCAGCAGTGGGGAGCATGAGCAGTTCTTC.

The V and J genes are TRBV10-3 and TRBJ1-2; D uncertain. The CDR3 is 13 amino acids. Germline V gene data show CDR1 as ENHRY and CDR2 as SYGVKD. V gave up 4 bases and J gave up 1 base, with 7 bases separating them. The CDR3 sequence: CAISGPGNYGYTF. In nucleotides, the CDR3 is TGTGCCATCAGTGGTCCCGGTAACTATGGCTACACCTTC.

V is TRBV29-1 and J is TRBJ2-5; weak D call: TRBD2 (6 bases). Germline V lookup: CDR1 SQVTM, CDR2 ANQGSEA. This CDR3 spans 13 amino acids. V was clipped by 7 bases and J by 2 bases, with 14 bases between them. The CDR3 DNA reads as TGCAGCGCCGGAGGAGGGGTACAAGAGACCCAGTACTTC. Protein: CSAGGGVQETQYF.

The J gene is TRBJ2-7, the V gene TRBV6-1, with D possibly matching TRBD1 (6 bases). The CDR3 has 15 residues. Germline V gene lookup returns CDR1 MNHNS and CDR2 SASEGT. V dropped 4 bases and J dropped 2 bases, with 15 bases sitting between them. In DNA form, the CDR3 reads TGTGCCAGCAGTGGAGTTACAGGGACCGCCTACGAGCAGTACTTC. The encoded protein is CASSGVTGTAYEQYF.

The gene calls are TRBV6-1 and TRBJ1-5; D possibly corresponds to TRBD1 (6 bases). This CDR3 is built from 16 residues. Trimming removed 4 bases at V and 5 bases at J, with 18 bases between. The germline CDR1 and CDR2 sequences are MNHNS and SASEGT. The CDR3 loop reads CASSVGPDRMDQPQHF. The CDR3 DNA reads as TGTGCCAGCAGTGTCGGACCGGACAGAATGGATCAGCCCCAGCATTTT.

This rearrangement joins TRBV19 to TRBJ2-3, with D possibly matching TRBD1 (5 bases). CDR1 LNHDA and CDR2 SQIVND come from the germline V gene (reference sequence). Trimming took off 4 bases at V and 2 bases at J, with 16 bases between the two ends. This CDR3 spans 16 amino acids. The CDR3 region is CASSSGRVKPTDTQYF. The CDR3, as DNA: TGTGCCAGTAGTAGCGGCAGGGTAAAGCCCACAGATACGCAGTATTTT.

This clone has just one count. The genes are TRBV4-1 and TRBJ1-1; D is ambiguous. The CDR3 length is 13 residues. Between the trimmed V and J ends, which lost 0 bases and 5 bases, there was a span of 7 bases. Germline V gene data show CDR1 as MGHRA and CDR2 as YSYEKL. The CDR3 loop is CASSQDRETEAFF. The CDR3 DNA reads as TGCGCCAGCAGCCAAGATCGGGAGACTGAAGCTTTCTTT.

The chain uses TRBV14 and TRBJ2-7, with 7 bases that match TRBD2. Germline assignment: CDR1 SGHDN and CDR2 FVKESK. The CDR3 totals 15 residues. Trimming removed 3 bases from V and 3 bases from J; junction bases left unmatched: 8. This CDR3 reads CASSHNRDYIYEQYF. As DNA, the CDR3 is TGTGCCAGCAGCCATAATCGGGACTATATCTACGAGCAGTACTTC.

V and J are TRBV6-5 and TRBJ2-5, with 9 positions matching TRBD1. The J call is uncertain, as TRBJ2-7 better fits the DNA end. Germline CDR1 is MNHEY and CDR2 is SVGAGI. The CDR3 has 15 residues. CDR3 loop: CASSIKGQGTYEQYF. The CDR3 DNA is TGTGCCAGCAGCATAAAGGGACAGGGAACCTACGAGCAGTACTTC.

Notes on this clone: One end of the junction varies from germline; a read error may be responsible. The chain is built from TRBV7-7 and TRBJ2-5, with D hard to call. The germline gives CDR1 SSHAT, CDR2 FNYEAQ (reference sequence). The CDR3 is made up of 13 amino acids. CDR3 sequence (DNA): TGTGCTAGCAGCTTATTCGGTACGGAGACCCAGTACTTC. Its translation: CASSLFGTETQYF.

The chain recombines TRBV5-6 with TRBJ2-7; tentative D call: TRBD2 (6 bases). V was clipped by 2 bases and J by 6 bases, with 9 bases between them. The CDR3 consists of 12 residues. Germline-derived CDR1 and CDR2 are SGHDT and YYEEEE. The CDR3 spells CASSLRAGEQYF. CDR3 DNA sequence: TGTGCCAGCAGCTTACGAGCGGGCGAGCAGTACTTC.

The V gene is TRBV27, the J gene TRBJ2-7, with 10 bases identical to TRBD1. After removal of 0 bases from V and 3 bases from J, the junction contained 5 bases not matched to a gene. CDR1 MNHEY and CDR2 SMNVEV come from the germline V gene (reference sequence). CDR3 size: 16 residues. CDR3 sequence (DNA): TGTGCCAGCAGTTTATCGGCGGGACAGGGGTTCTACGAGCAGTACTTC. Its protein is CASSLSAGQGFYEQYF.

The gene calls are TRBV6-1 and TRBJ2-3; 15 bases are a match to TRBD2. Germline V gene lookup returns CDR1 MNHNS and CDR2 SASEGT. This CDR3 region has 17 residues. With 3 bases clipped from V and 6 bases from J, the junction kept 7 bases outside the gene matches. The CDR3 region has the DNA TGTGCCAGCAGTGAGGGCGGACTAGCGGGAGGGTCGGATACGCAGTATTTT. As protein: CASSEGGLAGGSDTQYF.

The chain links TRBV29-1 to TRBJ2-5; possibly TRBD1 for D (5 bases). There are 18 residues in the CDR3. Trimming pared 5 bases from V and 5 bases from J, leaving 30 bases between. Germline loops: CDR1 SQVTM, CDR2 ANQGSEA. The CDR3 here is CSVHLDSGQSIKLETQYF. The DNA of the CDR3 is TGCAGCGTTCACCTAGACAGTGGACAAAGCATAAAATTGGAGACCCAGTACTTC.

The chain uses TRBV28 and TRBJ1-5, with no clear D. CDR3 length: 14 residues. Trimming left V 1 base short and J 7 bases short, with 11 bases between. The germline CDR1 and CDR2 sequences are MDHEN and SYDVKM. In DNA form, the CDR3 reads TGTGCCAGCAGTTTATTAAACAGAGGGCAGCCCCAGCATTTT. As protein: CASSLLNRGQPQHF.

The chain carries TRBV18 and TRBJ1-1; 12 bases are shared with TRBD1. The V segment lost 1 base and the J segment 11 bases; nucleotides outside the gene matches: 2. The CDR3 spans 13 residues. Looked up from germline, CDR1 is KGHSH and CDR2 is LQKENI. Written as DNA, the CDR3 is TGTGCCAGCTCACCACGGGACAGGGGGCTCGCTTTCTTT. Its protein product is CASSPRDRGLAFF.

In its sample, this clone was seen a few times. V usage is TRBV5-1 and J usage is TRBJ2-5; tentatively, D is TRBD2 (5 bases). The CDR3 is 13 amino acids. Trimming stripped 4 bases from V and 5 bases from J, with 12 bases between. Germline V gives CDR1 SGHRS, CDR2 YFSETQ. The CDR3 DNA sequence: TGCGCCAGCAGCGTCGGAGGAGGCGAGACCCAGTACTTC. Translation gives CASSVGGGETQYF.

This chain joins TRBV13 and TRBJ2-7; tentative D call: TRBD2 (5 bases). The ends were cut back, 3 bases at V and 4 bases at J, with 10 bases in the middle. The germline CDR1 and CDR2 sequences are PRHDT and FYEKMQ (reference sequence). This CDR3 has 13 residues. The DNA of the CDR3 is TGTGCCAGCAGCTTCCCGGGAACTTACGAGCAGTACTTC. It is translated as CASSFPGTYEQYF. Full variable domain (missing parts from reference TRBV13 and TRBJ2-7): AAGVIQSPRHLIKEKRETATLKCYPIPRHDTVYWYQQGPGQDPQFLISFYEKMQSDKGSIPDRFSAQQFSDYHSELNMSSLELGDSALYFCASSFPGTYEQYFGPGTRLTVT.

The chain links TRBV7-9 to TRBJ2-3; weak D call: TRBD2 (6 bases). V lost 0 bases, J lost 5 bases, and 12 bases lay in between. Germline V gives CDR1 SEHNR, CDR2 FQNEAQ (reference sequence). CDR3 size: 15 residues. The CDR3 DNA sequence: TGTGCCAGCAGCTTAGCGCGGGGAGTTATAGATACGCAGTATTTT. Its translation is CASSLARGVIDTQYF.

The genes are TRBV7-3 and TRBJ2-7; 7 bases agree with TRBD2. Per the germline V gene, CDR1 is SGHTA and CDR2 is FQGTGA. Trimming removed 5 bases from V and 2 bases from J; junction bases left unmatched: 3. The CDR3 has 13 residues. The CDR3 DNA sequence: TGTGCCAGCAGCCAGAGCGGGACCTACGAGCAGTACTTC. It is translated as CASSQSGTYEQYF. Full variable domain (rest looked up from reference TRBV7-3 and TRBJ2-7): GAGVSQTPSNKVTEKGKYVELRCDPISGHTALYWYRQSLGQGPEFLIYFQGTGAADDSGLPNDRFFAVRPEGSVSTLKIQRTERGDSAVYLCASSQSGTYEQYFGPGTRLTVT.

The V call is TRBV4-1, the J call TRBJ1-5; D remains unclear. From germline, CDR1 is MGHRA and CDR2 YSYEKL. The CDR3 runs 14 residues. Trimming removed 5 bases at V and 0 bases at J, with 8 bases between. CDR3 region: CASSSRYSNQPQHF. DNA of the CDR3: TGCGCCAGCAGCTCGCGCTATAGCAATCAGCCCCAGCATTTT.

CDR3 nucleotide sequence: TGTGCCAGCTCACCGACAGCGTCTGGAAACACCATATATTTT. It is translated as CASSPTASGNTIYF. V gene TRBV18 combines with J gene TRBJ1-3; weak D call: TRBD1 (5 bases). The germline CDR1 and CDR2 sequences are KGHSH and LQKENI. This CDR3 is 14 amino acids long. V lost 3 bases and J 1 base, leaving 7 bases between the germline ends. Complete variable domain (other parts from reference TRBV18 and TRBJ1-3): NAGVMQNPRHLVRRRGQEARLRCSPMKGHSHVYWYRQLPEEGLKFMVYLQKENIIDESGMPKERFSAEFPKEGPSILRIQQVVRGDSAAYFCASSPTASGNTIYFGEGSWLTVV.

The chain has TRBV27 and TRBJ2-5; 8 bases agree with TRBD1. Germline V gene data show CDR1 as MNHEY and CDR2 as SMNVEV (reference sequence). The ends lost 5 bases at V and 4 bases at J; junction bases unmatched: 12. CDR3 length equals 16 residues. CDR3 DNA sequence: TGTGCCAGCAGTCCCTCTTACAGGGGGACCCGAGAGACCCAGTACTTC. Translated, it gives CASSPSYRGTRETQYF.

This chain joins TRBV7-2 and TRBJ2-2; D is uncertain. The CDR3 spans 13 residues. Germline CDR1 is SGHTA and CDR2 is FQGNSA. The V gene lost 5 bases and the J gene lost 2 bases, with 6 bases spanning the gap. CDR3 nucleotides: TGTGCCAGCAGCAGACAAAACACCGGGGAGCTGTTTTTT. This encodes CASSRQNTGELFF.